What follows is one TCR beta chain and its context. Its antigen is still unknown. The CDR3 regions of TCR beta were amplified from RNA transcripts. HTBI primers were employed in a first-round RT-PCR of the TCR CDR3. TCRdb called the multiplex PCR reads again in MiXCR, with one record for every CDR3 protein. The profile shows 550,000 to 800,000 distinct CDR3 sequences, roughly 17% of them singletons. For Graves' hyperthyroidism to be stable, ophthalmopathy could not progress within 18 months. Participants, patients aged 18 to 65, had newly diagnosed hyperthyroidism with a duration under 2 months. These data are taken from a study of T cells in Graves' hyperthyroidism and ophthalmopathy. V lost 4 bases and J lost 5, with 14 bases in between. CDR1 and CDR2 from the germline V gene are MGHRA and YSYEKL. The CDR3 is made up of 14 amino acids. Notes on the study in general: Blood samples included most of the expanded thyroid clonotypes exceeding 0.001. Stable hyperthyroidism was told apart from ophthalmopathy by a model built on 13 V-J features.

Sample: blood. V and J are TRBV4-1 and TRBJ1-2; D is undetermined. The sequence came from a man between 18 and 35 years old with Graves' hyperthyroidism. This chain's CDR3 is CASSPNADIYGYTF. The CDR3 DNA is TGCGCCAGCAGCCCCAACGCAGATATTTATGGCTACACCTTC.